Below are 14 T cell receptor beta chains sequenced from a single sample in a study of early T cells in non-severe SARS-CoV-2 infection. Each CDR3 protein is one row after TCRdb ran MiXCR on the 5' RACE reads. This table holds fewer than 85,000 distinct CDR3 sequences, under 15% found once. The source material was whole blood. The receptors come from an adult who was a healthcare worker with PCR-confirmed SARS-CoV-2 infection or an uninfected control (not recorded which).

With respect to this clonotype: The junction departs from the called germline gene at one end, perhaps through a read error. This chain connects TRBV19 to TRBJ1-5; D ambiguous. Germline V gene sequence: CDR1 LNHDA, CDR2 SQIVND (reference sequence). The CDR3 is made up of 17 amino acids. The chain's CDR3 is CVSSIGARHLFNQPQHF. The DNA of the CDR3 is TGTGTCAGTAGTATAGGCGCTAGGCACCTATTCAATCAGCCCCAGCATTTT.

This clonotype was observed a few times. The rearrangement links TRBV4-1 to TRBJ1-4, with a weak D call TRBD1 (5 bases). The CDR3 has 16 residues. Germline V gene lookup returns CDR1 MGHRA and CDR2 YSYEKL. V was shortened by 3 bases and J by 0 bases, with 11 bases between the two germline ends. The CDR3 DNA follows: TGCGCCAGCAGCCACGGCAGGGTTTCAACTAATGAAAAACTGTTTTTT. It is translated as CASSHGRVSTNEKLFF.

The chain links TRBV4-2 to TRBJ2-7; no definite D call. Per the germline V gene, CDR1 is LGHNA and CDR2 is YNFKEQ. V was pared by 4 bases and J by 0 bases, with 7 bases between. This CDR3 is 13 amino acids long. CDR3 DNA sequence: TGTGCCAGCAGCCTTTACAGCTCCTACGAGCAGTACTTC. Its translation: CASSLYSSYEQYF.

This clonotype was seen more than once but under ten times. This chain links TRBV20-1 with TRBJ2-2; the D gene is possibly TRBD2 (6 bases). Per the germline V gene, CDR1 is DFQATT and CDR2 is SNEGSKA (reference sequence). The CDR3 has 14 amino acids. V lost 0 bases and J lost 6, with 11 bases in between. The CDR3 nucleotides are TGCAGTGCTAGAGATAGGGCTAGCGCCGGGGAGCTGTTTTTT. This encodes CSARDRASAGELFF.

In DNA, the CDR3 is TGTGCCAGCTTCCCGGACGGGGGCTCGGGCACTGAAGCTTTCTTT. Protein: CASFPDGGSGTEAFF. The V call is TRBV18, the J call TRBJ1-1; TRBD1 might be the D (6 bases). The CDR3 loop spans 15 amino acids. The V gene's germline CDR1 is KGHSH and CDR2 LQKENI. The V and J ends lost 7 bases and 4 bases respectively, with 19 bases between them.

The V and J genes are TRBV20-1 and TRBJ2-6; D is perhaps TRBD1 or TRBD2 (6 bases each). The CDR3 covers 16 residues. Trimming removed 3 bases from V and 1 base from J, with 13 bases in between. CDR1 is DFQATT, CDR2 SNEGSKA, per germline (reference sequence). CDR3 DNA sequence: TGCAGTGCTAGTCCCGGGGGCGCATCTGGGGCCAACGTCCTGACTTTC. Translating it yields CSASPGGASGANVLTF.

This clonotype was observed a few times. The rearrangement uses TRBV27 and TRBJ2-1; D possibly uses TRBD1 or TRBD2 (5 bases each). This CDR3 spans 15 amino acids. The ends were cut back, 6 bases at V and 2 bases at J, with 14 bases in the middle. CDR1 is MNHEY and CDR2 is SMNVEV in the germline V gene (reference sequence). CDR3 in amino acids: CASSPRGVPYNEQFF. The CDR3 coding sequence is TGTGCCAGCAGCCCGAGGGGAGTGCCCTACAATGAGCAGTTCTTC.

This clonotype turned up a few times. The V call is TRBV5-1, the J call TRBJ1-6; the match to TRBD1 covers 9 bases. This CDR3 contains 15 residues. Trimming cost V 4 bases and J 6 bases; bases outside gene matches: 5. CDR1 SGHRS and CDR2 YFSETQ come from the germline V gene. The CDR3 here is CASSPGTGINSPLHF. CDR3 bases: TGCGCCAGCAGCCCTGGGACAGGGATTAATTCACCCCTCCACTTT. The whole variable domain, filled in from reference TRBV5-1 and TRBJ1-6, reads KAGVTQTPRYLIKTRGQQVTLSCSPISGHRSVSWYQQTPGQGLQFLFEYFSETQRNKGNFPGRFSGRQFSNSRSEMNVSTLELGDSALYLCASSPGTGINSPLHFGNGTRLTVT.

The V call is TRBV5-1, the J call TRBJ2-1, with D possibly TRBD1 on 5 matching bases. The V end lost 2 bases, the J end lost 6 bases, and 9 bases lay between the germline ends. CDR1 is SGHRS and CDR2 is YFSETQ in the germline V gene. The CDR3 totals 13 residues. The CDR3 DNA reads TGCGCCAGCAGCTTTGGGGCACTCAATGAGCAGTTCTTC. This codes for CASSFGALNEQFF. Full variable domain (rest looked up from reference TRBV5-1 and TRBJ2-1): KAGVTQTPRYLIKTRGQQVTLSCSPISGHRSVSWYQQTPGQGLQFLFEYFSETQRNKGNFPGRFSGRQFSNSRSEMNVSTLELGDSALYLCASSFGALNEQFFGPGTRLTVL.

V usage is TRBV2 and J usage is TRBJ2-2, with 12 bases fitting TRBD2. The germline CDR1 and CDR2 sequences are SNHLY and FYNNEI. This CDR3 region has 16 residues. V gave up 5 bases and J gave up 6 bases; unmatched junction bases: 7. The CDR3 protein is CASSTSGGSVSGELFF. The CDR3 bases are TGTGCCAGCAGTACTAGCGGGGGGTCCGTTTCCGGGGAGCTGTTTTTT.

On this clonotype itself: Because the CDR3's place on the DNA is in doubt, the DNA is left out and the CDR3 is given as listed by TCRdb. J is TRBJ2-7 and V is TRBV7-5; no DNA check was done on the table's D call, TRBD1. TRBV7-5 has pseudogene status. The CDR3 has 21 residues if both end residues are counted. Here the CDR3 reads CISVPEALIHPGTGGTYEQYF.

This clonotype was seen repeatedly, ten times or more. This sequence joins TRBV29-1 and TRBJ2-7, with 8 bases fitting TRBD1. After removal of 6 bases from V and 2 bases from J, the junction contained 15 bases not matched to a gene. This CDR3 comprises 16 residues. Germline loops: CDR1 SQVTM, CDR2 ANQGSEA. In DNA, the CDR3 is TGCAGCGTCGATAACACCGGGACAGGAAAAACCTACGAGCAGTACTTC. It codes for CSVDNTGTGKTYEQYF.

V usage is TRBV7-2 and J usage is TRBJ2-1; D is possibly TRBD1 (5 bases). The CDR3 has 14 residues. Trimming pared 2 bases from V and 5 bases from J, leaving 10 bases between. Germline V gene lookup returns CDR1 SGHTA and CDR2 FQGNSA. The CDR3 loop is CASSLIPGNNEQFF. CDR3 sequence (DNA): TGTGCCAGCAGCTTAATTCCAGGGAACAATGAGCAGTTCTTC.

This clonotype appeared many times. The CDR3 DNA follows: TGCAGCGTTGACGGGCAGGGGGCGCGTATTTACAATGAGCAGTTCTTC. Residues: CSVDGQGARIYNEQFF. The chain uses TRBV29-1 and TRBJ2-1; the match to TRBD1 covers 8 bases. The V gene end was trimmed by 3 bases and the J gene end by 4 bases; junction bases not matched to a gene: 11. Looked up from germline, CDR1 is SQVTM and CDR2 is ANQGSEA. This CDR3 is 16 amino acids long.